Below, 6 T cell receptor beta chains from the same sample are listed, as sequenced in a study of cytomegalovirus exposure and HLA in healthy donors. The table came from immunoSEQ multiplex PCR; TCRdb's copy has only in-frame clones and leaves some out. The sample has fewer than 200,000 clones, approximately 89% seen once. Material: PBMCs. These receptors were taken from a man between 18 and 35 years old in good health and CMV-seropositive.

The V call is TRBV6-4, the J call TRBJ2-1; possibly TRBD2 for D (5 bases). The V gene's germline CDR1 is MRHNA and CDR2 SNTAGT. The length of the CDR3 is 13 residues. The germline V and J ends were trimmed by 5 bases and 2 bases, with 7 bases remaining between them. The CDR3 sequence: CASSSGTYNEQFF. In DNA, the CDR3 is TGTGCCAGCAGTTCCGGGACCTACAATGAGCAGTTCTTC.

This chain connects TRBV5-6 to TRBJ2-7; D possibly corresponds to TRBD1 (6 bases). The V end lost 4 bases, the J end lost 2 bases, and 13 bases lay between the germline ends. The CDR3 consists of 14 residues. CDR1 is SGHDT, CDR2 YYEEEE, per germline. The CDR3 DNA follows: TGTGCCAGCAGCACGGGACAAGGGCCCTACGAGCAGTACTTC. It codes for CASSTGQGPYEQYF.

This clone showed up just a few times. The CDR3 coding sequence is TGCGCCAGCAGCTTGAAGGCTAGCTATGAGCAGTTCTTC. Encoded protein: CASSLKASYEQFF. The chain links TRBV5-1 to TRBJ2-1, with a tentative D call TRBD2 (5 bases). The germline V gene encodes CDR1 SGHRS and CDR2 YFSETQ. CDR3 length: 13 amino acids. V was cut by 1 base and J by 8 bases, with 10 bases left in between. The entire variable domain, with the rest obtained from reference TRBV5-1 and TRBJ2-1, is as follows: KAGVTQTPRYLIKTRGQQVTLSCSPISGHRSVSWYQQTPGQGLQFLFEYFSETQRNKGNFPGRFSGRQFSNSRSEMNVSTLELGDSALYLCASSLKASYEQFFGPGTRLTVL.

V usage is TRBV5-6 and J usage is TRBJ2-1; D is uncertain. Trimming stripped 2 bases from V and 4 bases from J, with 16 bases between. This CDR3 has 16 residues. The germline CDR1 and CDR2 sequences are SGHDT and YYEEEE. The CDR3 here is CASSFSGGIKYNEQFF. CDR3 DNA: TGTGCCAGCAGCTTTTCAGGTGGAATCAAATACAATGAGCAGTTCTTC.

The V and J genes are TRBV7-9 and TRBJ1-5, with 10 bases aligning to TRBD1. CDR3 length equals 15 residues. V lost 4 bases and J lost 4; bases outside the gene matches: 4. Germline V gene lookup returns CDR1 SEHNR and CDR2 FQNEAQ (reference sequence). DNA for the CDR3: TGTGCCAGCAGCTCGGGACAGGGGACAAATCAGCCCCAGCATTTT. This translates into CASSSGQGTNQPQHF.

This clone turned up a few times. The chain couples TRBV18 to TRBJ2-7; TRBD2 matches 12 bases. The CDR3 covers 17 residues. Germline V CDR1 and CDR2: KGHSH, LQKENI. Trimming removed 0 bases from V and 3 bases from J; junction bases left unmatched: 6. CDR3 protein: CASSPPRTSGMNYEQYF. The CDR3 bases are TGTGCCAGCTCACCACCGCGGACTAGCGGGATGAACTACGAGCAGTACTTC. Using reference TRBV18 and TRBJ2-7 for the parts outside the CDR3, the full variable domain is NAGVMQNPRHLVRRRGQEARLRCSPMKGHSHVYWYRQLPEEGLKFMVYLQKENIIDESGMPKERFSAEFPKEGPSILRIQQVVRGDSAAYFCASSPPRTSGMNYEQYFGPGTRLTVT.